One and the same sample provided the 13 T cell receptor beta chains below, sequenced in a study of tissue T cells after allogeneic stem cell transplantation. Generated by immunoSEQ multiplex PCR, the TCRdb table keeps only in-frame clones and is missing some. The table lists some 10,000 clones, more than 30% of them singletons, with 1.8% in the top ten. Documented time point: mouse harvest day 7 after allogeneic transplant. Tail vein injection delivered 10^7 T-cell-depleted bone marrow cells and 10^6 splenic CD5+ T cells. The sample taken for sequencing was skin. The receptors originated from a female BALB/c mouse given C57BL/6 T cells with graft-versus-host disease after an allogeneic hematopoietic cell transplant.

This clone was detected only a few times. Germline and genes: mouse. CDR3 DNA, as far as it was read: TGTGCCAGCAGTCTGTGGGACGAAAGATTATTT. Translation gives CASSLWDERLF. The entire CDR3 protein reads CASSLWDERLFF. This chain joins TRBV26 and TRBJ1-4; unclear D gene. The read terminates 1 residue ahead of where the CDR3 ends, so the germline J gene completes it. In germline, CDR1 is KGHPV, CDR2 FQNQEV (reference sequence). CDR3 length equals 12 residues. V was clipped by 1 base and J by 6 bases, with 3 bases between them.

Points on this clone: Here the gene names and germline are mouse. The DNA ends 1 residue before the CDR3 does, and the rest of the CDR3 is filled in from the germline J gene. V usage is TRBV13-2 and J usage is TRBJ1-1; tentatively, D is TRBD1 (5 bases). The CDR3 length is 13 residues. CDR1 is NNHNN and CDR2 is SYGAGS in the germline V gene (reference sequence). V was shortened by 2 bases and J by 2 bases, with 7 bases between the two germline ends. CDR3 loop: CASGEGTNTEVFF. The CDR3 DNA, read in part, is TGTGCCAGCGGTGAGGGGACCAACACAGAAGTCTTC.

Regarding this clone: Any gene name here is a mouse gene name. The CDR3 goes on 1 residue after the read ends, and that part is filled in from the germline J gene. This chain links TRBV24 with TRBJ2-1; 11 bases are shared with TRBD1. CDR1 and CDR2 (germline): KGHTA, FRNEEI. Trimming removed 3 bases from V and 4 bases from J; junction bases left unmatched: 5. This CDR3 has 16 amino acids. This chain's CDR3 is CASSLRTGGVYAEQFF. The CDR3 DNA, read in part, is TGTGCCAGCAGTCTTCGGACAGGGGGCGTTTATGCTGAGCAGTTC.

Of note for this clone: The genes are named according to mouse. Sequencing ends 1 residue short of the CDR3 end; the germline J gene provides the rest. This rearrangement joins TRBV23 to TRBJ1-5; the table's D gene call, TRBD1, was not cross checked with the DNA. Per the germline V gene, CDR1 is KGHTA and CDR2 is FQNQQP. This CDR3 region has 15 residues. The chain's CDR3 is CSSSQSPNNNQAPLF. The sequenced CDR3 bases are TGCTCCAGCAGTCAATCCCCAAATAACAACCAGGCTCCGCTT.

This clone was counted only a few times. Mouse gene names and germline throughout. The read is 1 residue too short to cover the CDR3 end, so that end is filled in from the germline J gene. The chain joins TRBV15 to TRBJ2-3; TRBD1 might be the D (5 bases). This CDR3 has 11 residues. Germline V gene lookup returns CDR1 SGHND and CDR2 FRSKSL. The ends were cut back, 2 bases at V and 8 bases at J, with 5 bases in the middle. Incomplete CDR3 DNA: TGTGCCAGCAGTTTACAGGGAACGCTGTAT. Protein sequence: CASSLQGTLY. The full CDR3 protein reads CASSLQGTLYF.

This clone was detected only a few times. Genes and germline are mouse. The part of the CDR3 DNA that was read is TGTGCCAGCAGTCTGTCGAACAGGGGCGAACAGTAC. This encodes CASSLSNRGEQY. The entire CDR3 protein is CASSLSNRGEQYF. The chain employs TRBV26 and TRBJ2-7; 7 nucleotides line up with TRBD1. The CDR3 end falls 1 residue outside the read, so it is completed with the germline J gene. The germline V gene has CDR1 KGHPV and CDR2 FQNQEV (reference sequence). There are 13 residues in the CDR3. Germline trimming cut 0 bases from V and 7 bases from J; bases unmatched to any gene: 3.

Of note for this clone: The genes are named according to mouse. CDR3 sequence: CAWSLAGWERLFF. The sequenced part of the CDR3 DNA is TGTGCCTGGAGTCTAGCGGGTTGGGAAAGATTATTT. This rearrangement joins TRBV31 to TRBJ1-4; D is unclear. The read falls 1 residue short of the CDR3 end, and the missing part is taken from the germline J gene. Trimming took 0 bases from V and 8 from J, leaving 10 bases between them. Germline V gene sequence: CDR1 GKSSPN, CDR2 SITVG. There are 13 residues in the CDR3.

With regard to this clone: The gene names here belong to mouse. The CDR3 extends 1 residue past the end of the read, so its final part is completed from the germline J gene. This chain uses TRBV23 with TRBJ1-1; the table gives TRBD1 as D, unverified against the DNA. Per germline, CDR1 KGHTA and CDR2 FQNQQP. The CDR3 has 14 residues. The CDR3 here is CSSSRQGVNTEVFF. The CDR3 DNA, read in part, is TGCTCCAGCAGTCGACAGGGGGTTAACACAGAAGTCTTC.

Note on this clone: Mouse gene names and germline throughout. Read data end 1 residue before the CDR3 end; the end is taken from the germline J gene. The J gene is TRBJ2-5, the V gene TRBV2; D remains unclear. Germline-derived CDR1 and CDR2 are LGHNA and YSYQKL. This CDR3 is built from 15 residues. V was clipped by 0 bases and J by 0 bases, with 7 bases between them. The CDR3 DNA, read in part, is TGTGCCAGCAGCCAAGACGGGTATAACCAAGACACCCAGTAC. This translates into CASSQDGYNQDTQY. The whole CDR3 protein is CASSQDGYNQDTQYF.

This clone turned up a few times. Mouse germline and gene names are used. Read sequence stops 1 residue before the CDR3 end, and the germline J gene provides the missing end. The genes are TRBV26 and TRBJ2-4; 9 bases are shared with TRBD2. V lost 0 bases to trimming and J lost 3 bases; unmatched junction nucleotides: 1. Germline V lookup: CDR1 KGHPV, CDR2 FQNQEV (reference sequence). This CDR3 comprises 15 residues. The covered CDR3 bases are TGTGCCAGCAGTCTGTCTGGGGGGGCCCAAAACACCTTGTAC. Protein sequence: CASSLSGGAQNTLY. The complete CDR3 reads CASSLSGGAQNTLYF.

Turning to this clone: Mouse names are used for the genes. Coverage ceases 1 residue before the CDR3 finishes, and the germline J gene fills in the end. This sequence joins TRBV5 and TRBJ2-7; D unresolved. CDR1 is LGHNA, CDR2 YNLKQL, per germline (reference sequence). This CDR3 comprises 12 residues. Deletions cut 1 base from V and 4 bases from J, with 5 bases between. The CDR3 reads CASSQVGYEQYF. The sequenced CDR3 bases are TGTGCCAGCAGCCAAGTAGGGTATGAACAGTAC.

This clone was picked up a small number of times. Gene names and germline refer to mouse. The CDR3 end is not reached by the read, which stops 1 residue before it; the germline J gene fills it in. This chain connects TRBV26 to TRBJ2-2; perhaps D is TRBD1 or TRBD2 (7 bases each). Germline CDR1 and CDR2: KGHPV and FQNQEV (reference sequence). Between the trimmed V and J ends, which lost 4 bases and 4 bases, there was a span of 13 bases. The CDR3 has 15 residues. The part of the CDR3 DNA that was read is TGTGCCAGCAGTCCCCCCAGGGGGGGCACCGGGCAGCTCTAC. It translates to CASSPPRGGTGQLY. The whole CDR3 sequence reads CASSPPRGGTGQLYF.

Relative to its sample, this clone is medium-sized. The listed genes are named as in mouse. The CDR3 end falls 1 residue outside the read, so it is completed with the germline J gene. This chain joins TRBV1 and TRBJ1-5; unclear D gene. Trimming left V 3 bases short and J 0 bases short, with 6 bases between. Germline CDR1 and CDR2: NSQYPW and LRSPGD (reference sequence). The CDR3 contains 14 residues. CDR3 amino acids: CTCSARYNNQAPLF. The DNA read from the CDR3 is TGCACCTGCAGTGCCCGATATAACAACCAGGCTCCGCTT.